A selection of T cell receptor beta chains follows, all from one sample in a study of blood T cell repertoires in COVID-19. Method: immunoSEQ multiplex PCR; TCRdb's copy keeps in-frame clones and lacks some. The sample carries about 150,000 clones, approximately 85% recorded once. What was sequenced was peripheral blood. The origin of the receptors is a human donor with acute or convalescent COVID-19. The donor label of this sample is uncertain. Both conserved end residues are part of each CDR3. A D gene is named only where the DNA matches it firmly. Only some rows state a clone size, as once, few, many or a class for expanded clones.

>-|15|TRBJ2-7|-|TRBV5-1
TGCGCCAGCAGCTTGAATGGCGGATCTTCCTACGAGCAGTACTTC
CASSLNGGSSYEQYF
>-|14|TRBJ1-5|-|TRBV2
TGTGCCAGCAGCCCGGGTATGACGGATCAGCCCCAGCATTTT
CASSPGMTDQPQHF
>TRBD1|16|TRBJ1-5|-|TRBV6-6
TGTGCCAGCAGTTTGGAGGGACAGGGTCTAAGGCAGCCCCAGCATTTT
CASSLEGQGLRQPQHF
>TRBD2|18|TRBJ2-2|-|TRBV19
TGTGCCAGTAGTGCGGGACTAGCGGGGGGGCCGAACACCGGGGAGCTGTTTTTT
CASSAGLAGGPNTGELFF
>TRBD2|13|TRBJ2-5|-|TRBV12-3/TRBV12-4
TGTGCCACTGCACGGGGGGTCCAAGAGACCCAGTACTTC
CATARGVQETQYF
>TRBD2|17|TRBJ2-2|-|TRBV4-2
TGTGCCAGCAGCCAAGTGGGACTAGCGGAAAACACCGGGGAGCTGTTTTTT
CASSQVGLAENTGELFF
>-|12|TRBJ2-7|-|TRBV11-2
TGTGCCAGCAGCTTAGACAGATACGAGCAGTACTTC
CASSLDRYEQYF
>-|14|TRBJ1-5|-|TRBV30
TGTGCCTGGAGTGAAATAGACCGGAGTCAGCCCCAGCATTTT
CAWSEIDRSQPQHF
>TRBD1|16|TRBJ2-7|-|TRBV6-5
TGTGCCAGCAGTTACGGCCCGGGACAGGGGACCTACGAGCAGTACTTC
CASSYGPGQGTYEQYF
>TRBD2|16|TRBJ2-2|-|TRBV19
TGTGCCAGTAGTATGGGACTAGCGGGAGACACCGGGGAGCTGTTTTTT
CASSMGLAGDTGELFF
>TRBD2|14|TRBJ2-5|once|TRBV11-3
TGTGCCAGCAGCGGGACTAGCGGGGGTGAGACCCAGTACTTC
CASSGTSGGETQYF
>-|17|TRBJ2-4|-|TRBV5-4
TGTGCCAGCAGCCCCTCTGGAGGGGGCGTTTCCAAAAACATTCAGTACTTC
CASSPSGGGVSKNIQYF
>-|16|TRBJ2-6|-|TRBV7-3
TGTGCCAGCAGCTTAGGGGGCTACTCTGGGGCCAACGTCCTGACTTTC
CASSLGGYSGANVLTF
>-|12|TRBJ1-5|-|TRBV29-1
TGCAGCGCTGCGGGGGCCGGTCAGCCCCAGCATTTT
CSAAGAGQPQHF
>-|14|TRBJ2-7|-|TRBV5-1
TGCGCCAGCAGCCCAGGGGTATCTGGCTACGAGCAGTACTTC
CASSPGVSGYEQYF
>-|18|TRBJ2-5|-|TRBV1
TGCACCAGCAGCCACCGAACAGCGGGAGGTTCCTTACAAGAGACCCAGTACTTC
CTSSHRTAGGSLQETQYF
>TRBD1|16|TRBJ2-5|-|TRBV9
TGTGCCAGCAGCCCCCGGGCAGGGGGCCTCCAAGAGACCCAGTACTTC
CASSPRAGGLQETQYF
>TRBD1|16|TRBJ1-4|few|TRBV30
TGTGCCTGGAGTGTCCGGGACAGGGGCCTTAATGAAAAACTGTTTTTT
CAWSVRDRGLNEKLFF
>TRBD2|13|TRBJ2-7|few|TRBV6-6
TGTGCCAGCACAAGCGGGGGCTCCTACGAGCAGTACTTC
CASTSGGSYEQYF
>TRBD1|14|TRBJ2-2|-|TRBV5-6
TGTGCCAGCAGCCCACGACAGGGTTTTGGGGAGCTGTTTTTT
CASSPRQGFGELFF
>-|15|TRBJ1-2|-|TRBV6-5
TGTGCCAGCACCGGAAGGGACAAAACCAACTATGGCTACACCTTC
CASTGRDKTNYGYTF
>-|13|TRBJ2-5|-|TRBV7-3
TGTGCCAGCAGCACAGGGCCCCAAGAGACCCAGTACTTC
CASSTGPQETQYF
>TRBD1|17|TRBJ1-2|-|TRBV4-3
TGCGCCAGCAGCCCCTACCCTCCGGGACAGGGTCTCTATGGCTACACCTTC
CASSPYPPGQGLYGYTF
>TRBD2|16|TRBJ2-1|-|TRBV29-1
TGCAGCGTTGGAGGGACTAGCGGAACTATAAGGAATGAGCAGTTCTTC
CSVGGTSGTIRNEQFF
>-|20|TRBJ1-5|-|TRBV19
TGTGCCAGTAGTATAGGAGAGGGTATCAGGCTCGGATGGCACAATCAGCCCCAGCATTTT
CASSIGEGIRLGWHNQPQHF
>-|14|TRBJ1-1|-|TRBV19
TGTGCCAGTAGTATAGCAGAGGGAGCTACTGAAGCTTTCTTT
CASSIAEGATEAFF
>-|14|TRBJ2-5|-|TRBV19
TGTGCCAGTAGTTCCCTGGGGGGTCTGGAGACCCAGTACTTC
CASSSLGGLETQYF
>TRBD1|15|TRBJ1-2|-|TRBV20-1
TGCAGTGCTAGTTCCGGGGACAGGGGGGAATATGGCTACACCTTC
CSASSGDRGEYGYTF
>TRBD1|14|TRBJ1-2|-|TRBV27
TGTGCCAGCAGTTTCTCAGGGGGCGCGAGAGGCTACACCTTC
CASSFSGGARGYTF
>-|13|TRBJ2-3|-|TRBV29-1
TGCAGCGTTGCTCATCGACAGACAGATACGCAGTATTTT
CSVAHRQTDTQYF
>TRBD2|16|TRBJ2-3|-|TRBV6-2/TRBV6-3
TGTGCCAGCAGTTACTCGATAGCGGGAGACACAGATACGCAGTATTTT
CASSYSIAGDTDTQYF